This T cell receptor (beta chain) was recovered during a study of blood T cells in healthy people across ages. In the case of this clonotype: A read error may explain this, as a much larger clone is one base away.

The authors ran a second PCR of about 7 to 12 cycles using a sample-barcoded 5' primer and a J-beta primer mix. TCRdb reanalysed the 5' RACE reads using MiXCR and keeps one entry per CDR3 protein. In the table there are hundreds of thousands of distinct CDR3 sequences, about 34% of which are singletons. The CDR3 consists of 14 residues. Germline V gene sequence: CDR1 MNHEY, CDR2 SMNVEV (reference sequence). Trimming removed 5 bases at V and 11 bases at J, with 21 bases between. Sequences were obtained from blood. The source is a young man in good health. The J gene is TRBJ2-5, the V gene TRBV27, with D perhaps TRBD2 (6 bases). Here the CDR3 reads CASSVEPGAREQYF. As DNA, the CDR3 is TGTGCCAGCAGTGTAGAACCGGGAGCTAGGGAGCAGTACTTC.